This T cell receptor beta chain was observed in a study of regulatory T cells in long-lasting Graves disease. The CDR3 totals 14 residues. Trimming took off 1 base at V and 2 bases at J, with 8 bases between the two ends. Construction of TCR beta libraries relied on iRepertoire HTBI primers and on Arm-PCR targeting CDR3 regions. Original processing notes: Across samples, 62 TRBV and around 14 TRBJ segments were found. Using its own MiXCR run on the multiplex PCR reads, TCRdb lists one record per CDR3 protein. These V and J calls derive from TCRdb rather than the authors' analysis. There are 550,000 to 700,000 distinct CDR3 sequences in the sample; about 16% occur only once, and around 11% lies in the top ten. Time point here: newly diagnosed GD, antithyroid drugs for less than 3 months. RNA from PBMCs was the source of the TCR library. The authors drew approximately 9 milliliters of peripheral blood into EDTA tubes.

This clonotype was seen ten or more times. Separately, the same data were catalogued under a study of T cells in Graves' hyperthyroidism and ophthalmopathy.

Specimen: peripheral blood mononuclear cells (PBMCs), collected at new diagnosis, from a patient treated with antithyroid drugs. This TCR derives from a man aged 18-30 years with Graves disease. The rearrangement links TRBV12-3 or TRBV12-4 to TRBJ1-1; D is ambiguous. The CDR3 loop is CASSLGGINTEAFF. The CDR3 nucleotides are TGTGCCAGCAGTTTAGGGGGAATTAACACTGAAGCTTTCTTT.